This is a list of T cell receptor beta chains from one sample in a study of control samples from healthy donors and cancer patients. Profiled with immunoSEQ multiplex PCR; TCRdb holds only in-frame clones, not every one. Among approximately 110,000 clones listed, 80% to 90% were seen once. The sample taken for sequencing was blood. Every receptor here comes from a woman aged 45-65 years in good health. The CDR3 runs from the conserved cysteine through the conserved F or W. The D gene is left open where the match is weak. The size field is filled for only some rows; it gives once, few, many or a size class.

>TRBD1|-|TRBJ2-5|TRBV5-4|15
TGTGCCAGCAGCTTGGGACAGGGAGTAGGGGAGACCCAGTACTTC
CASSLGQGVGETQYF
>TRBD2|-|TRBJ2-5|TRBV2|15
TGTGCCAGCAGTGGGGCACTAGCGGGAGGTGAGACCCAGTACTTC
CASSGALAGGETQYF
>TRBD1|-|TRBJ1-6|TRBV7-9|18
TGTGCCAGCAGTTATCCCGACAGGGTCAGGTCCTATAATTCACCCCTCCACTTT
CASSYPDRVRSYNSPLHF
>TRBD2|-|TRBJ2-5|TRBV7-7|15
TGTGCCAGCAGCGTTAGCGGGGGATTCCAAGAGACCCAGTACTTC
CASSVSGGFQETQYF
>-|-|TRBJ1-2|TRBV2|12
TGTGCCAGCAGTGAGAATTCGGGCGGCTACACCTTC
CASSENSGGYTF
>-|-|TRBJ1-1|TRBV2|14
TGTGCCAGTTGGAAGCTCGGACAAAACACTGAAGCTTTCTTT
CASWKLGQNTEAFF
>-|-|TRBJ2-7|TRBV5-6|14
TGTGCCAGCAGCGGGGTGTACGTCTCCTACGAGCAGTACTTC
CASSGVYVSYEQYF
>-|-|TRBJ2-2|TRBV20-1|11
TGCAGTGAATCGGGTTCCGGGGAGCTGTTTTTT
CSESGSGELFF
>-|-|TRBJ2-5|TRBV5-1|14
TGCGCCAGCTTCCGCCGTCCAGAGCAAGAGACCCAGTACTTC
CASFRRPEQETQYF
>-|-|TRBJ1-5|TRBV12-3/TRBV12-4|12
TGTGCCAGCAGAGGACCAAATCAGCCCCAGCATTTT
CASRGPNQPQHF
>-|-|TRBJ2-2|TRBV2|15
TGTGCCAGCAGGGAAAAAAGGCAGAACACCGGGGAGCTGTTTTTT
CASREKRQNTGELFF
>TRBD2|-|TRBJ2-1|TRBV6-5|14
TGTGCCACCATAGCGGGGTTAGCCCACAATGAGCAGTTCTTC
CATIAGLAHNEQFF
>TRBD1|-|TRBJ2-3|TRBV24-1|16
TGTGCCACCAGTGATAGACAGGGGGCGCGAATAGATACGCAGTATTTT
CATSDRQGARIDTQYF
>-|-|TRBJ2-2|TRBV7-9|15
TGTGCCAGCAGCCCTTGGGGACAGAACACCGGGGAGCTGTTTTTT
CASSPWGQNTGELFF
>-|large|TRBJ1-5|TRBV7-8|13
TGTGCCAGCAGCTTAGGTGGAAGTCAGCCCCAGCATTTT
CASSLGGSQPQHF
>-|-|TRBJ2-1|TRBV30|15
TGTGCCTGGAGTGTGCGGACCTATTCCTACAATGAGCAGTTCTTC
CAWSVRTYSYNEQFF
>-|once|TRBJ2-6|TRBV27|15
TGTGCCAGCGGGTTTTGGGGCTCTGGGGCCAACGTCCTGACTTTC
CASGFWGSGANVLTF
>TRBD1|-|TRBJ1-2|TRBV6-5|14
TGTGCCAGCAGTTACCGGACAGGGGAAGAAGGCTACACCTTC
CASSYRTGEEGYTF
>-|-|TRBJ1-1|TRBV5-1|16
TGCGCCAGCAGCTTGACAGGACTGAGCATGAACACTGAAGCTTTCTTT
CASSLTGLSMNTEAFF
>-|-|TRBJ1-1|TRBV4-3|14
TGCGCCAGCAGCCAAGGTTTGGGGGAACGCGAAGCTTTCTTT
CASSQGLGEREAFF
>TRBD1|-|TRBJ1-1|TRBV6-5|15
TGTGCCAGCATGGGAGGGGGCTCGAAGAACACTGAAGCTTTCTTT
CASMGGGSKNTEAFF
>TRBD1|once|TRBJ1-6|TRBV19|14
TGTGCCAGTAGTGTAGGGGGCGGAAATTCACCCCTCCACTTT
CASSVGGGNSPLHF
>-|-|TRBJ2-4|TRBV19|13
TGTGCCAGCCCTGGGGGTAACAAAAACATTCAGTACTTC
CASPGGNKNIQYF
>-|-|TRBJ2-5|TRBV5-8|16
TGTGCCAGCAGCTTGGAGGTGGGCCCGAGCACGGAGACCCAGTACTTC
CASSLEVGPSTETQYF
>-|once|TRBJ1-4|TRBV5-6|14
TGTGCCAGCAGCCTGTTAACAGGCAATGAAAAACTGTTTTTT
CASSLLTGNEKLFF
>-|-|TRBJ1-3|TRBV18|16
TGTGCCAGCTCACCGGTATCAGGGAGCTCTGGAAACACCATATATTTT
CASSPVSGSSGNTIYF
>TRBD2|-|TRBJ2-1|TRBV2|16
TGTGCCAGCAGTCCCCTTGGACTAGTCGCTAACAATGAGCAGTTCTTC
CASSPLGLVANNEQFF
>-|-|TRBJ1-4|TRBV18|15
TGTGCCAGCTCACCGAACTGGGGGACGTGGGAAAAACTGTTTTTT
CASSPNWGTWEKLFF
>-|-|TRBJ2-2|TRBV9|15
TGTGCCAGCAGTCTGGGCTCAAAGAACACCGGGGAGCTGTTTTTT
CASSLGSKNTGELFF